This T cell receptor (beta chain) was documented in a study of CD8 T cells in ankylosing spondylitis. Points from the study as a whole: Matched ankylosing spondylitis synovial fluid reportedly showed significant enrichment of disease-linked clones. Reactive arthritis synovial fluid and blood were previously reported to contain some motif variants.

CDR1 is MDHEN, CDR2 SYDVKM, per germline. There are 18 residues in the CDR3. The J segment lost 3 bases and the V segment lost 6 bases, leaving 14 bases of the junction unmatched. A note on this clonotype: The antigen remains unidentified.

TCRdb reprocessed the 5' RACE reads with MiXCR, giving one entry per CDR3 protein. This table has around 280,000 distinct CDR3 sequences, 20% appearing once. The material sequenced was blood, either unsorted or a sorted T cell fraction (not recorded which). The clonotype originates from a male donor with ankylosing spondylitis or in good health (not recorded which). The chain has TRBV28 and TRBJ2-3; 11 nucleotides match TRBD1. The CDR3 coding sequence is TGTGCCAGCAGCAAGGGACAGGGGGGAGTCTTTTGGACAGATACGCAGTATTTT. Translating gives CASSKGQGGVFWTDTQYF.